This TCR beta chain was identified in a study of CD8+ T cells in alopecia areata. Reverse transcription of extracted RNA yielded cDNA, which provided the sequencing template. Here immunoSEQ multiplex PCR was the method, and the copy in TCRdb shows in-frame clones only, minus some. In the table there are around 190,000 clones, 60% of which are singletons. The treatment: oral pan-JAK inhibitor, 5-10 mg twice daily. Germline V gives CDR1 SQVTM, CDR2 ANQGSEA. CDR3 size: 13 residues. V shed 3 bases and J shed 7 bases, with 15 bases lying between them. Specimen: CD4+ T cells sorted from blood, collected at week 24, from a patient treated with tofacitinib. The genes are TRBV29-1 and TRBJ1-2; perhaps TRBD1 as D (5 bases). This clonotype was obtained from a human donor with alopecia areata. CDR3 region: CSVDGSSGGGYTF. The DNA of the CDR3 is TGCAGCGTTGATGGCAGCTCCGGGGGTGGCTACACCTTC.